Sequencing of this T cell receptor (beta chain) was carried out in a study of T cells in Graves' hyperthyroidism and ophthalmopathy. This clonotype has at least ten counts. The PBMCs were taken from less than 11 ml of fresh peripheral blood. RNA transcripts gave rise to amplified TCR beta CDR3 regions. With the HTBI primer set, the TCR CDR3 went through a first round of RT-PCR. TCRdb redid the calling of the multiplex PCR reads with MiXCR, one entry per CDR3 protein. The data hold fewer than 350,000 distinct CDR3 sequences, with around 15% observed a single time. This receptor was identified in a woman aged 35 to 49 with Graves' hyperthyroidism. The sequencing sample was made of blood.

The CDR3 loop is CASSQDRLAGGPTEQFF. The CDR3 coding sequence is TGTGCCAGCAGCCAAGATAGACTAGCGGGAGGGCCCACTGAGCAGTTCTTC. The chain links TRBV3-1 to TRBJ2-1; 14 bases fit TRBD2. The CDR3 has 17 residues. Germline CDR1 LGHDT, CDR2 YNNKEL (reference sequence). With 0 bases clipped from V and 9 bases from J, the junction kept 7 bases outside the gene matches.